The entry below gives a single T cell receptor beta chain sequence along with its context. Its antigen remains unidentified. The CDR3 goes on 3 residues after the read ends, and that part is filled in from the germline J gene. The data stem from a study of T cell clonality in common variable immunodeficiency. Control and CVID samples contributed equal amounts of genomic DNA. Sequencing was performed with immunoSEQ multiplex PCR; in TCRdb, only in-frame clones are kept and a portion is missing. This sample contains some 15,000 clones. Aged roughly 8 to 65 years, CVID subjects averaged about 38 years old. Germline assignment: CDR1 MNHEY and CDR2 SVGEGT. V was trimmed by 4 bases and J by 4 bases, leaving 15 bases between them. This CDR3 is 15 amino acids long. Study-wide findings and caveats: Reportedly, TCR beta sequences from common variable immunodeficiency showed fewer deletions and N-nucleotide insertions. Compared with controls, CVID subjects had fewer shared TCRbeta clones. Authors noted CVID clonality's cause needs subpopulation repertoire sequencing.

What was sequenced was peripheral blood mononuclear cells. This receptor was identified in a human donor with common variable immunodeficiency. The chain employs TRBV6-2 or TRBV6-3 and TRBJ2-3; a weak D match, TRBD2 (6 bases). CDR3 bases read: TGTGCCAGCAGTTTCAAGACTAGTTTACCAGATACG. Amino acids: CASSFKTSLPDT. The CDR3, in full, reads CASSFKTSLPDTQYF.